This T cell receptor beta chain was identified during a study of shared clonotypes between healthy human individuals. Study-level information: CD4 naive and CD4 memory each took three plates per donor, while CD8 naive took two and CD8 memory one.

For this clone: The antigen is undetermined.

Germline CDR1 is MDHEN and CDR2 is SYDVKM. V shed 4 bases and J shed 1 base, with 14 bases lying between them. The CDR3 is 15 amino acids. The authors loaded 200 ng DNA, 27,000 or so T cell genomes, into sorted-subset replicate PCRs. Assay: immunoSEQ multiplex PCR; the TCRdb copy retains only in-frame clones and omits some. The top ten clones hold under 0.15% of a sample with 2,500,000 or so clones, just over 90% of them seen once. Study findings and constraints: Sampling involved blood alone; tissue repertoires likely differ. Sharing across four donors was highest in naive CD4 (approximately 5%) and lowest in memory CD8 (0.4%).

This clonotype originated in a man younger than 30 in good health. Material for sequencing was naive CD4+ T cells sorted from blood. The sample's subset: CD45RA+ positively selected. The chain couples TRBV28 to TRBJ2-7; D may be TRBD1 (5 bases). CDR3 bases: TGTGCCAGCAGTTCTCAGGGTGTGAGGTCCTACGAGCAGTACTTC. Amino acid sequence: CASSSQGVRSYEQYF.